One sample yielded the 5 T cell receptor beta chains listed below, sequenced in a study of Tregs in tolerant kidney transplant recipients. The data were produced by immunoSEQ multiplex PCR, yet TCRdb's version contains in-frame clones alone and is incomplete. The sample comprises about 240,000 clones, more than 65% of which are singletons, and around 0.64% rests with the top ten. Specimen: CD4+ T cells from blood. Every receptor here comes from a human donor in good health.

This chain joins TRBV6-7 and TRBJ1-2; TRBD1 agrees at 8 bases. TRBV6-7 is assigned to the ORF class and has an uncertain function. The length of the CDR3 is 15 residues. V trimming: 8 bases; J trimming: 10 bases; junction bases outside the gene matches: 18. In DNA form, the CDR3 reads TGTGCCAGCCTCAGTTTACCCCAGGACAGGGAAGACTACACCTTC. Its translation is CASLSLPQDREDYTF.

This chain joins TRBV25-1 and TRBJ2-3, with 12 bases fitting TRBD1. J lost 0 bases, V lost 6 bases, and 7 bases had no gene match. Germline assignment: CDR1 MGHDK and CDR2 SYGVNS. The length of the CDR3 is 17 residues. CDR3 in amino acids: CASSFGTGGHSTDTQYF. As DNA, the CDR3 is TGTGCCAGCAGCTTCGGGACAGGGGGCCATAGCACAGATACGCAGTATTTT.

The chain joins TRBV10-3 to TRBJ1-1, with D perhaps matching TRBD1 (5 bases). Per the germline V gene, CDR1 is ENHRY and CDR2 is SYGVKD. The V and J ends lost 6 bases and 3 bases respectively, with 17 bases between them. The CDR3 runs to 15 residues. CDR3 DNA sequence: TGTGCCATCAGGGACCTGGCTCAGGGTGACACTGAAGCTTTCTTT. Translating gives CAIRDLAQGDTEAFF.

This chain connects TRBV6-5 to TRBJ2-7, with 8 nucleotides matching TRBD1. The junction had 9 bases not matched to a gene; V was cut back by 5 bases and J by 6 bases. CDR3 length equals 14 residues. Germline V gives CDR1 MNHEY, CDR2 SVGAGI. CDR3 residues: CASSATSGGGEQYF. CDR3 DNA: TGTGCCAGCAGTGCGACCTCAGGGGGCGGCGAGCAGTACTTC.

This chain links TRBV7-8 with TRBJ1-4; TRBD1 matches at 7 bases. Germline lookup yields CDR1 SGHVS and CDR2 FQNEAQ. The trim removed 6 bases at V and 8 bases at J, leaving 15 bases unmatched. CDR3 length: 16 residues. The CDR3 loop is CASRERSDRIGEKLFF. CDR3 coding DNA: TGTGCCAGCAGAGAAAGGTCGGACAGGATTGGGGAAAAACTGTTTTTT.